This TCR beta chain was profiled in a study of cytomegalovirus exposure and HLA in healthy donors. Background on the study: A data release that came early held roughly 90 million unique TCRs from HLA-typed donors.

As concerns this clone: Its antigen is as yet unknown.

The PCR employed 60 Vbeta primers together with 13 Jbeta primers. The repertoire was sequenced with immunoSEQ multiplex PCR; TCRdb's copy has only in-frame clones and lacks some. This table has some 150,000 clones, roughly 82% appearing once. The study sampled nominally healthy donors, though unrecorded immune exposures were likely. This CDR3 has 13 amino acids. Germline CDR1 is MNHEY and CDR2 is SVGAGI. Trimming shortened V by 6 bases and J by 8 bases, and 14 bases separated the two germline ends. Study observations and caveats: The study labeled 164 TCR beta chains cytomegalovirus-associated. Reportedly, TCR beta sequences accurately predicted HLA-A and HLA-B alleles in most subjects.

Sequenced material: PBMCs. This clonotype was sampled from a man aged 50-59 years in good health and CMV-seropositive. This rearrangement joins TRBV6-5 to TRBJ2-4; maybe TRBD2 (5 bases). CDR3 coding DNA: TGTGCCAGCAGATTTGACATCGGGGACATTCAGTACTTC. Amino acids: CASRFDIGDIQYF.